The TCR beta chain under discussion was sequenced for a study of blood T cell repertoires in COVID-19. Study overall: The United States, Italy and Spain provided the acute and convalescent COVID-19 samples. T cells, B-cell-depleted T cells, or PBMCs provided the cDNA or gDNA that served as material.

Sequencing used immunoSEQ multiplex PCR; TCRdb keeps in-frame clones, though not all of them. There are some 520,000 clones in the sample; roughly nine tenths occur only once, and around 0.95% lies in the top ten. Per germline, CDR1 SGHDT and CDR2 YYEEEE. This CDR3 is 16 amino acids long. J lost 2 bases, V lost 7 bases, and 10 bases had no gene match. Patients of the Seattle cohort, enrolled during active infection, were followed longitudinally. Sequencing was performed on peripheral blood. The sequence was collected from a man between 18 and 29 years old with COVID-19, enrolled during active disease. The rearrangement links TRBV5-6 to TRBJ2-3; 10 nucleotides align to TRBD2. The CDR3: CASSLRTSGSTDTQYF. For the CDR3, the DNA is TGTGCCAGCTCCCTCAGGACTAGCGGATCCACAGATACGCAGTATTTT.